This is a list of T cell receptor beta chains from one sample in a study of chemoradiotherapy in HPV16-positive cancers. Some clones are missing from TCRdb's copy, which holds only in-frame ones; the method was immunoSEQ multiplex PCR. The sample lists under 5,500 clones, more than 80% occurring once. Sequencing was performed on tumor tissue, taken from a patient who underwent chemoradiotherapy. These receptors originate from a human donor with HPV-associated anogenital cancer. Each CDR3 is given with its conserved first and last residue. D genes are given only for firm matches. Clone size is given for some rows only: seen once, a few or many times, or a class if the clone is expanded.

>TRBD2|TRBV10-3|.|TRBJ2-1
TGTGCCATCAGTGACGGGACTAGCGGGAGTAATGAGCAGTTCTTC
CAISDGTSGSNEQFF
>.|TRBV5-1|.|TRBJ2-2
TGCGCCAGCAGCAATACCAGCGGAGGGGGGACGGGGGAGCTGTTTTTT
CASSNTSGGGTGELFF
>TRBD1|TRBV19|.|TRBJ2-2
TGTGCCAGTAGTGGACAGGGATGGGGGCCCGGGGAGCTGTTTTTT
CASSGQGWGPGELFF
>TRBD1|TRBV27|.|TRBJ2-7
TGTGCCAGCAGTTACCAAACGACAGGGTTCCTCTACGAGCAGTACTTC
CASSYQTTGFLYEQYF
>.|TRBV19|once|TRBJ2-7
TGTGCCAGCGAGAAGGGGCAGCCCCCCTACGAGCAGTACTTC
CASEKGQPPYEQYF
>TRBD1|TRBV6-5|once|TRBJ1-2
TGTGCCAGCAGCCTTACCGGGACAGGACCCTATGGCTACACCTTC
CASSLTGTGPYGYTF
>.|TRBV30|.|TRBJ1-4
TGTGCCTGGAGTTCGTGGTTTTCTAATGAAAAACTGTTTTTT
CAWSSWFSNEKLFF
>.|TRBV28|.|TRBJ2-1
TGTGCCAGCAGTTTAGTAGGGGCACGGTACAATGAGCAGTTCTTC
CASSLVGARYNEQFF
>.|TRBV5-1|.|TRBJ2-5
TGCGCCAGCAGCATGAACCCGAGGGGGCAAGAGACCCAGTACTTC
CASSMNPRGQETQYF
>TRBD2|TRBV5-6|.|TRBJ2-7
TGTGCCAGCAGCTTGGCCGGGGGCGGGAGGGCCTACGAGCAGTACTTC
CASSLAGGGRAYEQYF
>.|TRBV9|.|TRBJ2-7
TGTGCCAGCAGCGTAGGAGGGGTCTCCTACGAGCAGTACTTC
CASSVGGVSYEQYF
>.|TRBV19|.|TRBJ2-3
TGTGCCAGTAGACGGACTAGGGGGCCCACAGATACGCAGTATTTT
CASRRTRGPTDTQYF
>TRBD2|TRBV7-3|.|TRBJ2-3
TGTGCCAGCAGCCAGAGCGGGGGAATCACAGATACGCAGTATTTT
CASSQSGGITDTQYF
>TRBD2|TRBV27|.|TRBJ2-2
TGTGCCAGCAGCCGGACTAGCGGAAATATTGTCGGGGAGCTGTTTTTT
CASSRTSGNIVGELFF
>.|TRBV25-1|few|TRBJ1-2
TGTGCCAGCCGAGAGGCGGCCATGGGGGGCTACACCTTC
CASREAAMGGYTF
>.|TRBV10-3|.|TRBJ1-2
TGTGCCATCAGTGGCAGGGATGGCTACACCTTC
CAISGRDGYTF
>TRBD1|TRBV6-5|once|TRBJ1-1
TGTGCCGTGGTTTTACTGGGGGGACAGAAAGCTTTCTTT
CAVVLLGGQKAFF
>TRBD1|TRBV25-1|once|TRBJ1-2
TGTGCCAGCAGTGACCTTGACAGGGGACTTGATGGCTACACCTTC
CASSDLDRGLDGYTF
>.|TRBV7-6|.|TRBJ2-3
TGTGCCAGCAGCTTAGAGTCAGGCGGGAGCACAGATACGCAGTATTTT
CASSLESGGSTDTQYF
>.|TRBV10-3|.|TRBJ1-4
TGTGCCATCAGACAGGGCAGGAATGAAAAACTGTTTTTT
CAIRQGRNEKLFF
>.|TRBV5-5|.|TRBJ1-3
TGTGCCAGCAGCTTGGCCGGGCAGCGCGAAAACACCATATATTTT
CASSLAGQRENTIYF
>.|TRBV6-5|.|TRBJ1-5
TGTGCCAGCAGTGCAGGGAGGAATCAGCCCCAGCATTTT
CASSAGRNQPQHF
>TRBD1|TRBV5-1|once|TRBJ1-1
TGCGCCAGCAGCTCCGGACTACACCTGACCGGGACAGGGAACACTGAAGCTTTCTTT
CASSSGLHLTGTGNTEAFF
>.|TRBV19|.|TRBJ2-2
TGTGCCAGTAGTATAGGTCCCGGGGAGCTGTTTTTT
CASSIGPGELFF
>.|TRBV4-2|.|TRBJ2-3
TGTGCCAGCAGGCCGGGCGGCACAGATACGCAGTATTTT
CASRPGGTDTQYF
>TRBD2|TRBV19|.|TRBJ2-1
TGTGCCAGCCGAACGGGGAGCGGGGGAGGCAATGAGCAGTTCTTC
CASRTGSGGGNEQFF
>.|TRBV4-2|.|TRBJ2-7
TGTGCCAGCAGCCAAGATAAGGGCAGGGCCGGTCCCTACGAGCAGTACTTC
CASSQDKGRAGPYEQYF
>.|TRBV18|.|TRBJ1-2
TGTGCCAGCTCACCAGAGACACAGGCTAACTATGGCTACACCTTC
CASSPETQANYGYTF
>.|TRBV19|.|TRBJ2-3
TGTGCCAGTAGAGTTCAGGGAACAGATACGCAGTATTTT
CASRVQGTDTQYF
>.|TRBV5-1|.|TRBJ1-2
TGCGCCAGCAGCTGGAACGGATTTAACTATGGCTACACCTTC
CASSWNGFNYGYTF
>.|TRBV15|.|TRBJ1-4
TGTGCCACCAGCAGAGGGGCCGCCTTTGGGAATGAAAAACTGTTTTTT
CATSRGAAFGNEKLFF
>.|TRBV6-5|.|TRBJ1-2
TGTGCCAGCAGTTACACCCCGCCAGGGAAGGATGGCTACACCTTC
CASSYTPPGKDGYTF
>.|TRBV7-9|.|TRBJ2-3
TGTGCCAGCAGCCCTCAGGGTAGCGGCACAGATACGCAGTATTTT
CASSPQGSGTDTQYF
>.|TRBV28|.|TRBJ2-3
TGTGCCAGCATTCCAGGGTGGACAGATACGCAGTATTTT
CASIPGWTDTQYF
>.|TRBV9|.|TRBJ1-1
TGTGCCAGCAGCGTAGCTACGGATACTGAAGCTTTCTTT
CASSVATDTEAFF